This TCR beta chain was captured by sequencing in a study of T cells in Graves' hyperthyroidism and ophthalmopathy. The CDR3 consists of 21 residues. CDR1 and CDR2 (germline): MDHEN, SYDVKM. Trimming stripped 5 bases from V and 4 bases from J, with 32 bases between. Comment on this clonotype: The CDR3 does not close with the conserved phenylalanine or tryptophan, likely indicating a read error.

From RNA transcripts, TCR beta CDR3 regions were amplified. An initial round of RT-PCR targeting the TCR CDR3 relied on the HTBI primer set. From the multiplex PCR reads, TCRdb called clonotypes with MiXCR, one entry per CDR3 protein. The table has about 350,000 distinct CDR3 sequences, approximately 15% seen once; the top ten hold 20% to 25%. The sequence was collected from a woman in her thirties with Graves' hyperthyroidism. The chain carries TRBV28 and TRBJ1-4, with D possibly matching TRBD1 (6 bases). Sequencing input: blood. DNA of the CDR3: TGTGCCAGCAGTCCCGGGCGGTTGCGGGGGCGGGATAAGAGCGATAATGAAAAACTGTTTTCT. Its translation is CASSPGRLRGRDKSDNEKLFS.